This T cell receptor beta chain was found in a study of T cells after yellow fever vaccination. The ends were cut back, 5 bases at V and 4 bases at J, with 14 bases in the middle. Looked up from germline, CDR1 is SGHVS and CDR2 is FNYEAQ. CDR3 size: 14 residues. Generation of TCR cDNA used 5'RACE template switching (which added a universal primer site and UMIs). TCRdb used MiXCR to reprocess the 5' RACE reads, holding one entry per CDR3 protein. Here the sample spans hundreds of thousands of distinct CDR3 sequences, roughly 3.5% being singletons. The sample holds many counts of this clonotype. Source: PBMCs, taken on the day of the yellow fever booster vaccination. This TCR was sampled from a man between 18 and 35 years old who received the YFV17D yellow fever vaccine. The gene calls are TRBV7-6 and TRBJ1-2, with D possibly matching TRBD1 (5 bases). The CDR3 DNA reads TGTGCCAGCAGCGCCAGAGGGGTCAGCTATGGCTACACCTTC. Its translation is CASSARGVSYGYTF.